These T cell receptor beta chains were read from a single sample in a study of metastatic and nonmetastatic thyroid tumors. TCRdb re-analyzed the PCR reads using MiXCR. The table lists tens of thousands of clones, 20% to 25% of them singletons. What was sequenced was blood. The receptors stem from a female donor with papillary thyroid cancer or a benign thyroid nodule (not recorded which). Some clones in this sample may be carry-over from other donors' samples. CDR3s include the opening cysteine and the closing phenylalanine or tryptophan. Each record gives: J gene, V gene, D gene, clone size, CDR3 DNA, CDR3 protein. D genes are given only for firm matches. Part of the rows lack a size; the others show once, few, many or a class for expanded clones.

j_gene: TRBJ2-5
v_gene: TRBV18
d_gene: -
abundance: many
CDR3nt: TGTGCCAGCTCACCCTTCTCAGGACAGATTGAGACCCAGTACTTC
CDR3aa: CASSPFSGQIETQYF

j_gene: TRBJ1-5
v_gene: TRBV28
d_gene: TRBD1
abundance: many
CDR3nt: TGTGCCAGCAGTTTAATCCCCTTGGACAGGAGCAATCAGCCCCAGCATTTT
CDR3aa: CASSLIPLDRSNQPQHF

j_gene: TRBJ2-2
v_gene: TRBV6-2/TRBV6-3
d_gene: -
abundance: many
CDR3nt: TGTGCCAGCTCAAGGGGGGGACTATCTGAAACCACCGGGGAGCTGTTTTTT
CDR3aa: CASSRGGLSETTGELFF

j_gene: TRBJ2-6
v_gene: TRBV10-3
d_gene: -
abundance: -
CDR3nt: TGTGCCATCAGTGAGTCGCCTGGGGGCGCTGCGTCCAACGTCCTGACTTTC
CDR3aa: CAISESPGGAASNVLTF

j_gene: TRBJ1-3
v_gene: TRBV28
d_gene: -
abundance: -
CDR3nt: TGTGCCAGCAGCGGACGTCTTACTGGAAACACCATATATTTT
CDR3aa: CASSGRLTGNTIYF

j_gene: TRBJ2-7
v_gene: TRBV18
d_gene: -
abundance: -
CDR3nt: TGTGCCAGCTCACCACGAGGCCTTGAAGAGCAGTACTTC
CDR3aa: CASSPRGLEEQYF

j_gene: TRBJ2-7
v_gene: TRBV3-1
d_gene: TRBD1
abundance: many
CDR3nt: TGTGCCAGCAGCCCCCTAGGGACAGGGGTTTACGAGCAGTACTTC
CDR3aa: CASSPLGTGVYEQYF

j_gene: TRBJ2-3
v_gene: TRBV6-1
d_gene: TRBD1
abundance: -
CDR3nt: TGTGCCTGCAGTCCGGACAGGGGTTCAGATACGCAGTCTTTT
CDR3aa: CACSPDRGSDTQSF

j_gene: TRBJ2-7
v_gene: TRBV18
d_gene: TRBD2
abundance: many
CDR3nt: TGTGCCAGCTCACAGATCCCCGGGACTAGCAGTTTCAGCTCCTACGAGCAGTACTTC
CDR3aa: CASSQIPGTSSFSSYEQYF

j_gene: TRBJ1-6
v_gene: TRBV29-1
d_gene: TRBD1
abundance: many
CDR3nt: TGCAGCGTTCGACAGGGGGGAAATTCACCCCTCCACTTT
CDR3aa: CSVRQGGNSPLHF

j_gene: TRBJ2-7
v_gene: TRBV10-3
d_gene: TRBD1
abundance: few
CDR3nt: TGTGCCATCAGTGAGTCGGCCGGGACAGGGTACGAGCAGTACTTC
CDR3aa: CAISESAGTGYEQYF

j_gene: TRBJ2-1
v_gene: TRBV20-1
d_gene: TRBD1
abundance: medium-sized
CDR3nt: TGCAGTGCTAGGTTATGGGACAGGGGAAACAATGAGCAGTTCTTC
CDR3aa: CSARLWDRGNNEQFF

j_gene: TRBJ1-5
v_gene: TRBV9
d_gene: -
abundance: -
CDR3nt: TGTGCCAGCAGCGTAGATGGCGCCAATCATGCCCAGCATTTT
CDR3aa: CASSVDGANHAQHF

j_gene: TRBJ1-1
v_gene: TRBV11-3
d_gene: -
abundance: many
CDR3nt: TGTGCCAGCAGCCGCACCGGGACCCCCACTGAAGCCTTCTTT
CDR3aa: CASSRTGTPTEAFF

j_gene: TRBJ2-1
v_gene: TRBV20-1
d_gene: TRBD2
abundance: many
CDR3nt: TGCAGTGCTACAACCGGGACTAGCGTGGTCTTC
CDR3aa: CSATTGTSVVF

j_gene: TRBJ2-3
v_gene: TRBV4-1
d_gene: -
abundance: many
CDR3nt: TGCGCCAGCAGCCCGACTCTAGGGACAACTCAAACAGATACGCAGTATTTT
CDR3aa: CASSPTLGTTQTDTQYF

j_gene: TRBJ2-2
v_gene: TRBV18
d_gene: -
abundance: -
CDR3nt: TGTGCCAGCTCACCGGACGGGGATATGTTTTTT
CDR3aa: CASSPDGDMFF

j_gene: TRBJ2-3
v_gene: TRBV11-3
d_gene: -
abundance: few
CDR3nt: TGTGCCAGCAGCTGGGACGGTTTCAGAACAGATACGCAGTATTTT
CDR3aa: CASSWDGFRTDTQYF

j_gene: TRBJ1-6
v_gene: TRBV28
d_gene: -
abundance: few
CDR3nt: TGTGCCAGCAGTTTTGGTTTGAAAGGGGGATCACCCCTCCACTTT
CDR3aa: CASSFGLKGGSPLHF

j_gene: TRBJ1-2
v_gene: TRBV7-8
d_gene: -
abundance: many
CDR3nt: TGTGCCAGCAGCCCCCGGGCCATTAACTATGGCTACACCTTC
CDR3aa: CASSPRAINYGYTF

j_gene: TRBJ1-5
v_gene: TRBV24-1
d_gene: TRBD1
abundance: medium-sized
CDR3nt: TGTGCCACCAGTGATTCTCGGGACAGCCGAAGAGAACAGCATTTT
CDR3aa: CATSDSRDSRREQHF

j_gene: TRBJ2-3
v_gene: TRBV28
d_gene: TRBD1
abundance: few
CDR3nt: TGTGCCAGCAGTTTATCCGACAGGGGAGATACGCAGTATTTT
CDR3aa: CASSLSDRGDTQYF

j_gene: TRBJ1-2
v_gene: TRBV20-1
d_gene: TRBD1
abundance: -
CDR3nt: TGCAGTGCTCAAATGGGACAGAAATACTATGGCAACACCTTC
CDR3aa: CSAQMGQKYYGNTF